This T cell receptor beta chain was obtained from a study of cytomegalovirus exposure and HLA in healthy donors. The CDR3 is made up of 13 amino acids. V was cut by 6 bases and J by 1 base, with 9 bases left in between. Germline CDR1 and CDR2: SQVTM and ANQGSEA. PCR used 60 Vbeta primers and 13 Jbeta primers. Here immunoSEQ multiplex PCR was the method, and the copy in TCRdb shows in-frame clones only, minus some. This table holds about 140,000 clones, around 75% found once. The TCR was taken from a female donor in good health and CMV-seronegative. Input material: PBMCs. V usage is TRBV29-1 and J usage is TRBJ2-2; tentative D call: TRBD1 (6 bases). As DNA, the CDR3 is TGCAGCGTGCTAGGGGGGAACACCGGGGAGCTGTTTTTT. Translating gives CSVLGGNTGELFF.